The 4 T cell receptor beta chains in this list originate from one sample, sequenced in a study of Graves' ophthalmopathy and Graves' hyperthyroidism (dated by TCRdb to the late 2010s). Data came from an Illumina HiSeq 2000. TCR beta CDR3 regions were amplified from RNA transcripts for repertoire sequencing. The first round was an RT-PCR using HTBI primers with the Qiagen OneStep RT-PCR kit, and this first round was followed by a second-round multiplex PCR, then size selection and purification. TCRdb reanalyzed the raw reads on its own, using fastp at Q25 for trimming and MiXCR for clone calling, and kept in-frame beta chains. One record per CDR3 amino acid sequence lists the most common genes and DNA. The sample has a few hundred thousand distinct CDR3 sequences on record, about 18% of them singletons. In total, the top ten clones hold approximately 2.4% of the sample. Material for sequencing was peripheral blood. These receptors were collected from an adult woman with stable Graves' hyperthyroidism.

V is TRBV11-3 and J is TRBJ2-5; no firm D call. This CDR3 contains 16 residues. Germline values: CDR1 SGHNT, CDR2 YENEEA. V lost 2 bases and J lost 5, with 18 bases in between. The CDR3 is CASSLKAQLDGETQYF. Written as DNA, the CDR3 is TGTGCCAGCAGCTTAAAGGCCCAGCTAGATGGTGAGACCCAGTACTTC.

This clonotype was counted ten times or more. The chain combines TRBV6-1 with TRBJ2-6, with D uncertain. Between the trimmed V and J ends, which lost 6 bases and 0 bases, there was a span of 6 bases. The CDR3 contains 14 residues. From germline, CDR1 is MNHNS and CDR2 SASEGT. The DNA of the CDR3 is TGTGCCAGCAGGACCCTCTCTGGGGCCAACGTCCTGACTTTC. Encoded protein: CASRTLSGANVLTF.

There are many counts of this clonotype. V is TRBV28 and J is TRBJ2-4, with a possible D match to TRBD1 (6 bases). Per the germline V gene, CDR1 is MDHEN and CDR2 is SYDVKM. The CDR3 is 16 amino acids. The V end lost 5 bases, the J end lost 3 bases, and 17 bases lay between the germline ends. The CDR3 loop is CASSPNHWTVKNIQYF. As DNA, the CDR3 is TGTGCCAGCAGTCCAAACCATTGGACAGTCAAAAACATTCAGTACTTC.

The chain carries TRBV2 and TRBJ1-1; 8 positions match TRBD1. V was pared by 6 bases and J by 4 bases, with 13 bases of the junction left unmatched. Germline V lookup: CDR1 SNHLY, CDR2 FYNNEI. The CDR3 sequence is 16 residues long. The CDR3 nucleotides read TGTGCCAGCAGACGCACAGCGCTAGACAGGGGCACTGAAGCTTTCTTT. It codes for CASRRTALDRGTEAFF. The complete variable domain, with remaining parts taken from reference TRBV2 and TRBJ1-1, reads EPEVTQTPSHQVTQMGQEVILRCVPISNHLYFYWYRQILGQKVEFLVSFYNNEISEKSEIFDDQFSVERPDGSNFTLKIRSTKLEDSAMYFCASRRTALDRGTEAFFGQGTRLTVV.